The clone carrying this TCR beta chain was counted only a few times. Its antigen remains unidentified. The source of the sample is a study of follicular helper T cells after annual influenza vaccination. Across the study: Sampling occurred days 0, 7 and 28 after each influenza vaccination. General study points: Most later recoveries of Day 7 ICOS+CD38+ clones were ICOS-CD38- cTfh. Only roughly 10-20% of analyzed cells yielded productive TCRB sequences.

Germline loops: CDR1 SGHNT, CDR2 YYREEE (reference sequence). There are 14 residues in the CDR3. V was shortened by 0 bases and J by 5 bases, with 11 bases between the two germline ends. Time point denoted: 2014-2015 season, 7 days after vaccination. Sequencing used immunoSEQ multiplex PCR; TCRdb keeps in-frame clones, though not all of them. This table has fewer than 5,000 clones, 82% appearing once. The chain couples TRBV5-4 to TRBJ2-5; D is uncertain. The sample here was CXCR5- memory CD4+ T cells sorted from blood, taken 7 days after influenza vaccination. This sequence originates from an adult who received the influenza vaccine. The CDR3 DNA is TGTGCCAGCAGCTTGGGGGGAATGGAGGAGACCCAGTACTTC. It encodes CASSLGGMEETQYF. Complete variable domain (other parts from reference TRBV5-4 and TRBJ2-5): ETGVTQSPTHLIKTRGQQVTLRCSSQSGHNTVSWYQQALGQGPQFIFQYYREEENGRGNFPPRFSGLQFPNYSSELNVNALELDDSALYLCASSLGGMEETQYFGPGTRLLVL.